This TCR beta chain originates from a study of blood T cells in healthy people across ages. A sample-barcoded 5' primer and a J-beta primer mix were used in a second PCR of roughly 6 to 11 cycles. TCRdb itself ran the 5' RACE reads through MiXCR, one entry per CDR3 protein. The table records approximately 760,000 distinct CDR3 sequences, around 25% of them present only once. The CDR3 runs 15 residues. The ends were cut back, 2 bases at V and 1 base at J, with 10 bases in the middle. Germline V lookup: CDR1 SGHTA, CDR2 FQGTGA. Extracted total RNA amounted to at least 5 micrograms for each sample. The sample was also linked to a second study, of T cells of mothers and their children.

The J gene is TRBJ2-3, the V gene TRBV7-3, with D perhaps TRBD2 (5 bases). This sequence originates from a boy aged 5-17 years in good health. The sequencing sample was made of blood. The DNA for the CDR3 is TGTGCCAGCAGCTTAGCGGGTCAGCGCACAGATACGCAGTATTTT. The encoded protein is CASSLAGQRTDTQYF.